This T cell receptor (beta chain) was sequenced during a study of shared clonotypes between healthy human individuals. The CDR3 is 13 amino acids. The ends were cut back, 7 bases at V and 7 bases at J, with 15 bases in the middle. The V gene's germline CDR1 is ENHRY and CDR2 SYGVKD. Terminally differentiated effector memory CD45RA+ cells were excluded from the naive CD8 cells, which were CD45RO-negative and positively selected for CCR7. Within Nashville, Tennessee resided all donors, each a Caucasian adult. The data were produced by immunoSEQ multiplex PCR, yet TCRdb's version contains in-frame clones alone and is incomplete. The data contain some 2 million clones, roughly 94% of them singletons.

The source is a man between 18 and 29 years old in good health. The chain recombines TRBV10-3 with TRBJ2-3; TRBD2 is a possible D gene (5 bases). Sequencing input: naive CD8+ T cells sorted from blood. The CDR3 loop is CAIKAERGYTQYF. For the CDR3, the DNA is TGTGCCATCAAGGCGGAGAGAGGGTATACGCAGTATTTT.